This entry is about one T cell receptor (beta chain). Being one base from a much bigger clone, this may be a read error. The data were taken from a study of molecular identifiers for immune sequencing clone quantification. The overall study: Four of five RNA aliquots from approximately 20,000 or 98,000 naive CD8 T cells were sequenced.

Investigators produced naive CD8 libraries from about 20,000 to 1,000,000 sorted cells, drawing on 10%, 30% or 50% RNA. Sorting recovered naive CD8 T cells on a CD8+CD4-CCR7+CD45RA+ profile. The CDR3 consists of 15 residues. CDR1 is SGHDN, CDR2 FVKESK, per germline. It was with previously described methods and listed TCR primers that bulk TCR libraries were made. TCRdb reprocessed the PCR reads with MiXCR, giving one entry per CDR3 protein. This table holds around 470,000 distinct CDR3 sequences, around 23% found once. The rearrangement links TRBV14 to TRBJ1-5; D remains ambiguous. The sequenced material came from naive CD8+ T cells from blood, with Jurkat cell RNA spiked in. Stated subset: FACS-sorted CD8+CD4-CCR7+CD45RA+ naive T cells. This TCR was recovered from a human donor in good health. Some libraries in this study had Jurkat cell RNA spiked in. In nucleotides, the CDR3 is TGTGCCAGCAGCCCGCCCAGGACCAGCACTCAGCCCCAGCATTTT. Its translation: CASSPPRTSTQPQHF.